This TCR beta chain was identified during a study of control samples from healthy donors and cancer patients. The data were produced by immunoSEQ multiplex PCR, yet TCRdb's version contains in-frame clones alone and is incomplete. Altogether over 60,000 clones are present, 80% to 90% being singletons, with the ten largest covering 1.9%. This CDR3 has 12 amino acids. V gave up 3 bases and J gave up 5 bases, with 10 bases separating them. The germline V gene has CDR1 DFQATT and CDR2 SNEGSKA (reference sequence). The V call is TRBV20-1, the J call TRBJ1-1; D is uncertain. Sequenced sample: PBMCs. This clonotype was obtained from a woman aged 55-70 years with head and neck cancer. The chain's CDR3 is CSASNQETEAFF. CDR3 sequence (DNA): TGCAGTGCTAGTAATCAGGAAACTGAAGCTTTCTTT.